This T cell receptor (beta chain) derives from a study of glioma-infiltrating T cells. Regarding the study as a whole: Only very few CDR3 sequences appeared in both tissue and blood. Above-expected tissue-blood divergence occurred in all gliomas, most in low-grade ones.

Trimming left V 2 bases short and J 1 base short, with 8 bases between. The CDR3 consists of 14 residues. Germline assignment: CDR1 DFQATT and CDR2 SNEGSKA (reference sequence). On this clonotype itself: Antigen unknown. This may come from a read error, since a much larger clone is one base off.

The iRepertoire nested amplicon-rescue multiplex PCR amplified TCR alpha and beta CDR3s from RNA. Tissue mRNA or PBMC total RNA, about 85-400 ng, went into one-step reverse transcription and amplification. TCRdb re-analysed the multiplex PCR reads in MiXCR, keeping a single row per CDR3 protein. The table lists under 200,000 distinct CDR3 sequences, more than 35% of them singletons, with roughly 5.2% in the top ten. This receptor was taken from a human donor with low-grade glioma or glioblastoma, undergoing nonglioma brain surgery, or in good health (not recorded which). V gene TRBV20-1 combines with J gene TRBJ2-2, with D possibly being TRBD2 (5 bases). Sequencing used glioma tissue, nonneoplastic brain tissue, or PBMCs (not recorded which). This chain's CDR3 is CSARYSVNTGELFF. In DNA, the CDR3 is TGCAGTGCTAGATATAGCGTGAACACCGGGGAGCTGTTTTTT.